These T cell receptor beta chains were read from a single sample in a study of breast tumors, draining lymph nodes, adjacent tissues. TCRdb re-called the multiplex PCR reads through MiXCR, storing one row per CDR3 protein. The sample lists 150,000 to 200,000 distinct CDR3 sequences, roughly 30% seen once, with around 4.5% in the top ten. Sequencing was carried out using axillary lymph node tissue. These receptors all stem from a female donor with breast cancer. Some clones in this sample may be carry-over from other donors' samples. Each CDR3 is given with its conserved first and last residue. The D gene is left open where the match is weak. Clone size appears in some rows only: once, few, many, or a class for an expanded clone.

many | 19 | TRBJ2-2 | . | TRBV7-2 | CASSLGPKWRGLNTGELFF | TGTGCCAGCAGCTTAGGGCCCAAGTGGAGGGGACTGAACACCGGGGAGCTGTTTTTT
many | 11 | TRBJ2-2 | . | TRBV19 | CASSRVGELFF | TGTGCCAGTAGTAGGGTGGGGGAGCTGTTTTTT
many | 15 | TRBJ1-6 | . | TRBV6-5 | CASSHSIGTGSPLHF | TGTGCCAGCAGTCACTCGATAGGTACCGGTTCACCCCTCCACTTT
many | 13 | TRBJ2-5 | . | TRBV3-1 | CASSQAPRGTQYF | TGTGCCAGCAGCCAAGCCCCACGGGGGACCCAGTACTTC
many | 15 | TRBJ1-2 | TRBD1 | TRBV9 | CASSPEGTDLYGYTF | TGTGCCAGCAGCCCCGAGGGGACAGACCTCTATGGCTACACCTTC
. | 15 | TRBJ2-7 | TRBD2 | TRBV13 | CASSLRAGGFYEQYF | TGTGCCAGCAGCCTACGGGCGGGAGGGTTTTACGAGCAGTACTTC
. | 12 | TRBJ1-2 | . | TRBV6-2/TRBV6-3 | CASSILNYGYTF | TGTGCCAGCAGTATCCTTAACTATGGCTACACCTTC
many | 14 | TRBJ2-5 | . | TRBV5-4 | CASSPLPTQETQYF | TGTGCCAGCAGCCCCCTCCCCACCCAAGAGACCCAGTACTTC
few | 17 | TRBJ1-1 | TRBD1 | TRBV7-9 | CASSPRPGQGSNTEAFF | TGTGCCAGCAGCCCGCGACCGGGACAGGGGTCGAACACTGAAGCTTTCTTT
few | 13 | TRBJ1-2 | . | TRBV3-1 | CASSQDRANGYTF | TGTGCCAGCAGCCAAGACCGGGCAAATGGCTACACCTTC
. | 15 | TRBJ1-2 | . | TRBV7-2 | CASSFSNSQVYGYPF | TGTGCCAGCAGCTTTAGTAACTCACAAGTTTATGGCTACCCCTTC
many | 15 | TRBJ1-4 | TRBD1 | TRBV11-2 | CASSLGGGGREKLFF | TGTGCCAGCAGCTTAGGTGGAGGGGGCCGTGAAAAACTGTTTTTT
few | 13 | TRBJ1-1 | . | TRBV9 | CASSAGTDPEAFF | TGTGCCAGCAGCGCTGGGACGGATCCTGAAGCTTTCTTT
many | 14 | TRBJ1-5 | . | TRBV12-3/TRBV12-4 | CASSQTQGFQPQHF | TGTGCCAGCAGTCAGACCCAGGGGTTTCAGCCCCAGCATTTT
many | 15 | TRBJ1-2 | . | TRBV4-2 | CASSQETGANYGYTF | TGTGCCAGCAGCCAAGAGACGGGAGCTAACTATGGCTACACCTTC
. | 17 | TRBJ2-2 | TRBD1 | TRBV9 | CASSLQPGQINTGELFF | TGTGCCAGCAGCTTACAGCCGGGACAGATCAACACCGGGGAGCTGTTTTTT
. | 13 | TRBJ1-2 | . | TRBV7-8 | CAPSPGEGMSYTF | TGTGCCCCGAGCCCCGGGGAGGGTATGAGCTACACCTTC
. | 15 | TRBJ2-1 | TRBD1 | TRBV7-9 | CASSLRGQGTKERFF | TGTGCCAGCAGCTTAAGGGGACAGGGGACCAAAGAGCGGTTCTTC
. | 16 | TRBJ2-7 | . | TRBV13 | CARSLMAGERVYEQYF | TGTGCCCGCAGCTTAATGGCCGGCGAGCGGGTCTACGAGCAGTATTTC
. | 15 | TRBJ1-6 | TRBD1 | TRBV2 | CASTVIDRAHQPLHF | TGTGCCAGCACCGTGATAGACAGGGCCCATCAGCCCCTCCACTTT
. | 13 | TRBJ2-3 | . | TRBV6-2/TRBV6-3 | CASSFGAGDTQYF | TGTGCCAGCAGTTTTGGGGCGGGAGATACGCAGTATTTT
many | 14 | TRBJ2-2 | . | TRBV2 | CASSVGKFTGELFF | TGTGCCAGCAGTGTCGGGAAATTCACCGGGGAGCTGTTTTTT
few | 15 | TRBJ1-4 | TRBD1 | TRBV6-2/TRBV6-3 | CASSHSGTGGEKLFF | TGTGCCAGCAGTCACTCCGGGACAGGGGGTGAAAAACTGTTTTTT
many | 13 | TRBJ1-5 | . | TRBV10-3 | CAIRGRLNQPQHF | TGTGCCATCAGGGGACGGTTAAATCAGCCCCAGCATTTT
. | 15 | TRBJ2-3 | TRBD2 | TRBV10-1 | CASSESLAGKDTQYF | TGCGCCAGCAGTGAGTCCCTAGCGGGGAAAGATACGCAGTATTTT
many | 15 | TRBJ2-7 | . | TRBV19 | CASSRGAALSYEQYF | TGTGCCAGTAGCCGAGGGGCAGCCCTATCCTACGAGCAGTACTTC
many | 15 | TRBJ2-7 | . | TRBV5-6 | CASSLPPGGTSRQYF | TGTGCCAGCAGCTTACCCCCCGGAGGTACCTCGCGGCAGTACTTC
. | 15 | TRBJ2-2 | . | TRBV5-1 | CASSFEVGTTGELFF | TGCGCCAGCAGCTTCGAAGTCGGGACTACCGGGGAGCTGTTTTTT
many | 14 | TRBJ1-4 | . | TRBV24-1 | CATSDRSEREKLFF | TGTGCCACCAGTGATCGGAGTGAGAGGGAAAAACTGTTTTTT